This T cell receptor beta chain was recorded in a study of T cell responses to AZD1222 COVID-19 vaccine. Across the whole study: Pooled in the analysis were second doses at about 4 or about 12 weeks. Findings and limits, study-wide: Clonal diversity was possibly underestimated; the donors were predominantly white British and more often female. Spike as a whole was targeted by vaccine-associated CD4 TCRs, dominant at 160-218 and 743-854.

The CDR3 covers 11 residues. Trimming pared 5 bases from V and 1 base from J, leaving 2 bases between. Per germline, CDR1 SGHTA and CDR2 FQGNSA. A remark on this clone: Its antigen remains unidentified.

Data came from immunoSEQ multiplex PCR; TCRdb stores just in-frame clones and leaves some out. The sample holds roughly 150,000 clones, 80% to 95% seen once. The V and J genes are TRBV7-2 and TRBJ1-1, with D hard to call. Sequences were derived from peripheral blood, sampled on day 0 of AZD1222 vaccination. This clonotype originated in an adult in good health. CDR3 sequence (DNA): TGTGCCAGCAGCCGGAACACTGAAGCTTTCTTT. As protein: CASSRNTEAFF.